This entry lists 13 T cell receptor beta chains sequenced from one sample in a study of T cell repertoires in cytomegalovirus infection. TCRdb re-derived calls from the reads in MiXCR, one entry per CDR3 protein. This table has 450,000 to 600,000 distinct CDR3 sequences, more than 40% appearing once. No antigen has been assigned to these receptors. The input for sequencing was cultured PBMCs, taken from culture after CMV antigen stimulation. The source is a human donor in good health (CMV status not recorded). Some clones in this sample may be carry-over from other donors' samples.

The chain carries TRBV7-9 and TRBJ1-5; TRBD1 aligns across 9 bases. V shed 4 bases and J 0 bases; nucleotides not matched to a gene: 7. There are 17 residues in the CDR3. Germline values: CDR1 SEHNR, CDR2 FQNEAQ (reference sequence). In nucleotides, the CDR3 is TGTGCCAGCAGCTCCGCCCCGGGACAGGGTAGCAATCAGCCCCAGCATTTT. Protein product: CASSSAPGQGSNQPQHF.

This clonotype came up a few times. This chain uses TRBV7-2 with TRBJ2-2, with D perhaps TRBD2 (5 bases). V was shortened by 1 base and J by 7 bases, with 7 bases between the two germline ends. The germline gives CDR1 SGHTA, CDR2 FQGNSA. CDR3 length: 13 amino acids. CDR3 sequence (DNA): TGTGCCAGCAGCTTAGTTCGGGGCGGGGAGCTGTTTTTT. Protein sequence: CASSLVRGGELFF.

V usage is TRBV10-3 and J usage is TRBJ1-2; no firm D call. The V end lost 0 bases, the J end lost 8 bases, and 13 bases lay between the germline ends. This CDR3 spans 14 amino acids. Germline V gene data show CDR1 as ENHRY and CDR2 as SYGVKD. The CDR3 is CAISESTIGKGYTF. CDR3 nucleotide sequence: TGTGCCATCAGTGAGTCGACTATTGGGAAAGGCTACACCTTC.

This clonotype was observed at least ten times. This chain uses TRBV6-1 with TRBJ1-2, with D perhaps TRBD1 (6 bases). The CDR3 has 13 residues. Trimming stripped 3 bases from V and 6 bases from J, with 11 bases between. Germline V gene sequence: CDR1 MNHNS, CDR2 SASEGT. CDR3 in DNA: TGTGCCAGCAGTGAGTGGAGGGGGAATGGCTACACCTTC. It yields the protein CASSEWRGNGYTF.

This chain connects TRBV12-3 or TRBV12-4 to TRBJ2-1; 12 positions match TRBD2. The CDR3 contains 17 residues. V shed 10 bases, J shed 1 base, and the junction held 11 bases outside the gene matches. The CDR3 sequence is CATLLAGGPYSYNEQFF. CDR3 sequence (DNA): TGTGCCACTTTACTAGCGGGAGGTCCTTATTCCTACAATGAGCAGTTCTTC.

This sequence joins TRBV7-8 and TRBJ1-1; maybe TRBD1 (5 bases). Germline V gene data show CDR1 as SGHVS and CDR2 as FQNEAQ. This CDR3 comprises 15 residues. The V end lost 4 bases, the J end lost 4 bases, and 16 bases lay between the germline ends. CDR3 protein: CASSYQMQGGTEAFF. The CDR3 bases are TGTGCCAGCAGCTACCAGATGCAGGGTGGCACTGAAGCTTTCTTT.

The chain couples TRBV7-2 to TRBJ2-3, with TRBD2 identical over 9 bases. Germline values: CDR1 SGHTA, CDR2 FQGNSA. With V trimmed by 6 bases and J by 6 bases, 4 bases remained unmatched. CDR3 length: 13 amino acids. The CDR3 here is CASSSGTSDTQYF. CDR3 bases: TGTGCCAGCAGTTCCGGGACTAGCGATACGCAGTATTTT.

J is TRBJ2-5 and V is TRBV7-6; 12 bases fit TRBD2. With V trimmed by 0 bases and J by 4 bases, 6 bases remained unmatched. The CDR3 contains 17 residues. CDR1 is SGHVS and CDR2 is FNYEAQ in the germline V gene. As DNA, the CDR3 is TGTGCCAGCAGCTTAGCCAGACTAGCGGGAGCGGGAGAGACCCAGTACTTC. It is translated as CASSLARLAGAGETQYF. Based on the CDR3 plus reference TRBV7-6 and TRBJ2-5, the full variable domain is GAGVSQSPRYKVTKRGQDVALRCDPISGHVSLYWYRQALGQGPEFLTYFNYEAQQDKSGLPNDRFSAERPEGSISTLTIQRTEQRDSAMYRCASSLARLAGAGETQYFGPGTRLLVL.

V is TRBV5-6 and J is TRBJ1-5; the match to TRBD1 covers 9 bases. This CDR3 comprises 16 residues. Per germline, CDR1 SGHDT and CDR2 YYEEEE. After removal of 5 bases from V and 7 bases from J, the junction contained 13 bases not matched to a gene. The chain's CDR3 is CASSSSGTGLVQPQHF. DNA for the CDR3: TGTGCCAGCAGTTCTTCCGGGACAGGGCTTGTACAGCCCCAGCATTTT. The full variable domain, in which reference TRBV5-6 and TRBJ1-5 provide the parts outside the CDR3, is DAGVTQSPTHLIKTRGQQVTLRCSPKSGHDTVSWYQQALGQGPQFIFQYYEEEERQRGNFPDRFSGHQFPNYSSELNVNALLLGDSALYLCASSSSGTGLVQPQHFGDGTRLSIL.

The table lists this clonotype with many counts. The chain has TRBV7-2 and TRBJ1-5; 12 bases agree with TRBD1. The CDR3 is 16 residues long. Germline CDR1 and CDR2: SGHTA and FQGNSA. V trimming: 1 base; J trimming: 7 bases; junction bases outside the gene matches: 5. This chain's CDR3 is CASSLEGQGAGQPQHF. The CDR3, as DNA: TGTGCCAGCAGCTTAGAGGGACAGGGGGCGGGACAGCCCCAGCATTTT. The entire variable domain, with the rest obtained from reference TRBV7-2 and TRBJ1-5, is as follows: GAGVSQSPSNKVTEKGKDVELRCDPISGHTALYWYRQSLGQGLEFLIYFQGNSAPDKSGLPSDRFSAERTGGSVSTLTIQRTQQEDSAVYLCASSLEGQGAGQPQHFGDGTRLSIL.

The chain combines TRBV2 with TRBJ1-1; D is possibly TRBD1 (5 bases). Trimming cost V 6 bases and J 4 bases, with 18 bases left between them. Germline CDR1 SNHLY, CDR2 FYNNEI. The CDR3 sequence is 15 residues long. Here the CDR3 DNA reads TGTGCCAGCAGACTCAAGGGCGGGGCAGGCACTGAAGCTTTCTTT. Its protein is CASRLKGGAGTEAFF.

This chain joins TRBV27 and TRBJ1-1; D remains ambiguous. The CDR3 is 12 amino acids. Per germline, CDR1 MNHEY and CDR2 SMNVEV (reference sequence). Trimming left V 7 bases short and J 3 bases short, with 9 bases between. CDR3 bases: TGTGCCAGCATAAGGGATCACACTGAAGCTTTCTTT. Translating gives CASIRDHTEAFF.

V gene TRBV10-3 combines with J gene TRBJ2-2; the D gene is possibly TRBD2 (7 bases). Trimming shortened V by 6 bases and J by 6 bases, and 14 bases separated the two germline ends. The CDR3 sequence is 14 residues long. Germline V lookup: CDR1 ENHRY, CDR2 SYGVKD. The CDR3 spells CAIRKGEGPGELFF. Here the CDR3 DNA reads TGTGCCATCAGGAAGGGGGAGGGCCCCGGGGAGCTGTTTTTT.